These 6 T cell receptor beta chains came from one sample sequenced in a study of T cell responses to AZD1222 COVID-19 vaccine. TCRdb's copy holds only in-frame clones and misses some; the assay was immunoSEQ multiplex PCR. The sample has approximately 65,000 clones, about nine tenths seen once. The starting material was peripheral blood, obtained on day 0 of AZD1222 vaccination. All receptors derive from an adult in good health.

This rearrangement joins TRBV10-3 to TRBJ1-6; 8 positions match TRBD1. Trimming cost V 6 bases and J 10 bases; bases outside gene matches: 8. This CDR3 has 14 residues. Germline V gene sequence: CDR1 ENHRY, CDR2 SYGVKD. The CDR3 nucleotides read TGTGCCATCAGAATGACAGGGGTTGGCTCACCCCTCCACTTT. This codes for CAIRMTGVGSPLHF.

This rearrangement joins TRBV14 to TRBJ2-7; 9 nucleotides match TRBD1. CDR1 is SGHDN, CDR2 FVKESK, per germline. J lost 6 bases, V lost 3 bases, and 6 bases had no gene match. The CDR3 contains 14 residues. In nucleotides, the CDR3 is TGTGCCAGCAGCCACCGGGACAGGGACCCCGAGCAGTACTTC. Residues: CASSHRDRDPEQYF.

The gene calls are TRBV4-1 and TRBJ1-2; a possible D gene is TRBD1 (5 bases). Germline V CDR1 and CDR2: MGHRA, YSYEKL. CDR3 length: 14 amino acids. The V end was cut by 5 bases, the J end by 4 bases, with 14 bases between. The CDR3 region is CASSIQDTGYGYTF. The CDR3 region has the DNA TGCGCCAGCAGCATACAGGATACGGGCTATGGCTACACCTTC.

J is TRBJ2-7 and V is TRBV6-5, with a tentative D call TRBD2 (5 bases). The V end lost 2 bases, the J end lost 2 bases, and 13 bases lay between the germline ends. This CDR3 is built from 15 residues. Germline CDR1 is MNHEY and CDR2 is SVGAGI. In DNA form, the CDR3 reads TGTGCCAGCAGTTACCCGGCAGGAGGAACCTACGAGCAGTACTTC. Residues: CASSYPAGGTYEQYF.

The chain uses TRBV7-8 and TRBJ1-4, with D hard to call. The CDR3 sequence is 17 residues long. V dropped 2 bases and J dropped 0 bases, with 13 bases sitting between them. Germline CDR1 reads SGHVS; CDR2 reads FQNEAQ. CDR3 sequence: CASSLLDPLATNEKLFF. The CDR3, as DNA: TGTGCCAGCAGCTTATTAGACCCTTTGGCAACTAATGAAAAACTGTTTTTT.

The J gene is TRBJ2-1, the V gene TRBV6-2 or TRBV6-3, with 10 bases fitting TRBD2. This CDR3 is 15 amino acids long. V gave up 6 bases and J gave up 6 bases; unmatched junction bases: 8. Germline V CDR1 and CDR2: MNHEY, SVGEGT. The CDR3 protein is CASSHSGRKVNEQFF. The CDR3, as DNA: TGTGCCAGCAGCCATAGCGGGAGGAAGGTCAATGAGCAGTTCTTC.